This record looks at one T cell receptor beta chain sequence and its context. CDR1 and CDR2 (germline): KGHSH, LQKENI. The CDR3 has 13 residues. V lost 2 bases and J lost 5, with 9 bases in between. This entry is derived from a study of Ad26.COV2.S vaccination and SARS-CoV-2 variants. The table came from immunoSEQ multiplex PCR; TCRdb's copy has only in-frame clones and leaves some out. The sample holds 450,000 to 550,000 clones; 80% to 90% are singletons and the top ten take approximately 1.7%. Treatment indicated: roughly 20 received Ad26.COV2.S at low or high dose, single or two shots; several received placebo; per-sample allocation not given. The samples date from day 63 after the first vaccine or placebo injection.

The sequence came from a person aged 18-60 years who received the Ad26.COV2.S COVID-19 vaccine or a placebo. The sequenced sample was peripheral blood, obtained in a trial of Ad26.COV2.S vaccine versus placebo. V is TRBV18 and J is TRBJ2-5; D is undetermined. The CDR3 nucleotides are TGTGCCAGCTCACCAGTGCCCTTCGAGACCCAGTACTTC. Protein sequence: CASSPVPFETQYF.